This T cell receptor beta chain was documented in a study of T cells of healthy individuals. This CDR3 region has 14 residues. Trimming took 5 bases from V and 5 from J; bases not matched to a gene: 7. Germline loops: CDR1 SNHLY, CDR2 FYNNEI. TCRdb recomputed calls from the 5' RACE reads with MiXCR, one row per CDR3 protein. This repertoire shows around 53,000 distinct CDR3 sequences, over 12% found once; its top ten account for 15% to 20%. This clonotype was observed a few times. This TCR derives from a human donor in good health. The V and J genes are TRBV2 and TRBJ2-7; TRBD1 matches at 9 bases. CDR3 DNA sequence: TGTGCCAGCAGTCCCGACAGGGGGAGCGACGAGCAGTACTTC. It is translated as CASSPDRGSDEQYF.